The present entry profiles one TCR beta chain with its context. The germline gives CDR1 SNHLY, CDR2 FYNNEI. The V end was cut by 3 bases, the J end by 3 bases, with 15 bases between. The CDR3 extends over 16 amino acids. Treatment here: over 15 received Ad26.COV2.S at low or high dose, single or two shots; about 5 received placebo; per-sample allocation not given. Day 63 after the first injection of vaccine or placebo was the sampling time. The data are from a study of Ad26.COV2.S vaccination and SARS-CoV-2 variants. The repertoire was sequenced with immunoSEQ multiplex PCR; TCRdb's copy has only in-frame clones and lacks some. The repertoire includes around 340,000 clones, less than 90% of them detected once, and around 6.1% sits in the top ten.

The V and J genes are TRBV2 and TRBJ1-5, with a weak D call TRBD1 (5 bases). Material: peripheral blood, obtained in a trial of Ad26.COV2.S vaccine versus placebo. The clonotype comes from a person between 18 and 59 years old who received the Ad26.COV2.S COVID-19 vaccine or a placebo. The CDR3 bases are TGTGCCAGCAGTGAGAGACCGGGACCGGCCAATCAGCCCCAGCATTTT. Protein product: CASSERPGPANQPQHF.